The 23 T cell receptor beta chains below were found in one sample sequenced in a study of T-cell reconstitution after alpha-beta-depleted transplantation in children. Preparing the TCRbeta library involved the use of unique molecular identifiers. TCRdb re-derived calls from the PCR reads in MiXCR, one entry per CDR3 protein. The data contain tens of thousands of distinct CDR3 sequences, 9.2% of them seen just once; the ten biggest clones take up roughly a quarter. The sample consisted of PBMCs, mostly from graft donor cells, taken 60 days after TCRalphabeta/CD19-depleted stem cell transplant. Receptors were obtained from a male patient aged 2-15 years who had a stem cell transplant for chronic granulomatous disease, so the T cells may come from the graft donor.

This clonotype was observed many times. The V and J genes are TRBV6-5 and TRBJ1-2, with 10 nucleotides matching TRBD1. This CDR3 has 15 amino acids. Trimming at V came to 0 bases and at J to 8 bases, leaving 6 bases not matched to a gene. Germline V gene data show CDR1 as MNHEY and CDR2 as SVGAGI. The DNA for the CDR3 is TGTGCCAGCAGTTACTCGAGACAGGGGGCGAGAGGCTACACCTTC. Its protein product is CASSYSRQGARGYTF.

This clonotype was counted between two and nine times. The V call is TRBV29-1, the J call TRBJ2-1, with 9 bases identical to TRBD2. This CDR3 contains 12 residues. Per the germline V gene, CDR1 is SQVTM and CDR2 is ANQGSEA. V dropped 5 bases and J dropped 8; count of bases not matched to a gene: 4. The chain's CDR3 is CSVNSGSHEQFF. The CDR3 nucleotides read TGCAGCGTTAATAGCGGGAGTCATGAGCAGTTCTTC.

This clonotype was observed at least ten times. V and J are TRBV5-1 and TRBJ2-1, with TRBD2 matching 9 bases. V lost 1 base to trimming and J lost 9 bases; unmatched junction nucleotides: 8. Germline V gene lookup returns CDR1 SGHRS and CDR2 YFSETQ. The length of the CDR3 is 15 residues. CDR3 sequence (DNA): TGCGCCAGCAGCTTGATAGCGGGAGACGTGGGTGAGCAGTTCTTC. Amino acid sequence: CASSLIAGDVGEQFF. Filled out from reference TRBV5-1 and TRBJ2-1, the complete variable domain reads KAGVTQTPRYLIKTRGQQVTLSCSPISGHRSVSWYQQTPGQGLQFLFEYFSETQRNKGNFPGRFSGRQFSNSRSEMNVSTLELGDSALYLCASSLIAGDVGEQFFGPGTRLTVL.

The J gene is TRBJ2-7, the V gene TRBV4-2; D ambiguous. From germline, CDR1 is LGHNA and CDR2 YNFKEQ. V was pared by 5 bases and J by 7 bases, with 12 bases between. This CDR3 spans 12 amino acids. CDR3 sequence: CASSGSPREQYF. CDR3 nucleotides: TGTGCCAGCAGCGGCTCTCCTAGGGAGCAGTACTTC.

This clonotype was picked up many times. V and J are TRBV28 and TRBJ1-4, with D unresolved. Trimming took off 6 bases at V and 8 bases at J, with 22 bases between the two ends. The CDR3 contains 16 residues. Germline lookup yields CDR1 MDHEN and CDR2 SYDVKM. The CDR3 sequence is CASRGTHWAKVEKLFF. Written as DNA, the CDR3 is TGTGCCAGCAGAGGAACCCATTGGGCTAAGGTCGAAAAACTGTTTTTT.

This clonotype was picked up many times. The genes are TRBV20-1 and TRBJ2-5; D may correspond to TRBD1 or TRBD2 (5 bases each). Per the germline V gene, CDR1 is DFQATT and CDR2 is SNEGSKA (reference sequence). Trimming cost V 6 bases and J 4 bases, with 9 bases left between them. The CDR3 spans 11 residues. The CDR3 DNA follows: TGCAGTGCCAAGAGGGGAGAGACCCAGTACTTC. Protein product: CSAKRGETQYF.

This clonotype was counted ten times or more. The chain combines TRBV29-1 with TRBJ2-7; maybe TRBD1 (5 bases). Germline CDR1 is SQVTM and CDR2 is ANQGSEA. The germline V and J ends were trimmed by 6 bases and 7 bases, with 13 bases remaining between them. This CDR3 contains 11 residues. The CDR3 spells CSVGMGPEQYF. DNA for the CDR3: TGCAGCGTGGGAATGGGGCCGGAGCAGTACTTC.

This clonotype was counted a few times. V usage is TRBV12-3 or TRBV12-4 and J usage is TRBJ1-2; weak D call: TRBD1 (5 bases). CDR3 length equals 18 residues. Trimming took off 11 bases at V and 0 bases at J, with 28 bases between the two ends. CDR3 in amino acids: CAFSSSSSGTGANYGYTF. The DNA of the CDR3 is TGTGCCTTCAGTTCTTCTTCGAGCGGGACTGGGGCTAACTATGGCTACACCTTC.

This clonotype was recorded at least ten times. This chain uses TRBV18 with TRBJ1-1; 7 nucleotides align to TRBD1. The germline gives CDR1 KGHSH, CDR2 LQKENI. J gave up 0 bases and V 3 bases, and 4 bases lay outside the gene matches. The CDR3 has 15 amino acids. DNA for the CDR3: TGTGCCAGCTCACCTATGGGACAGATGAACACTGAAGCTTTCTTT. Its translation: CASSPMGQMNTEAFF.

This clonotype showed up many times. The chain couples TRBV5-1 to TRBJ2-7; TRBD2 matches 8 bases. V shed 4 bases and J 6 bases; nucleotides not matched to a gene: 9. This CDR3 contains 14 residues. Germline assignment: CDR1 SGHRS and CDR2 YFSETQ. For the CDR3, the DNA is TGCGCCAGCAGCGATAGCGGGATGGGTGCCGAGCAGTACTTC. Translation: CASSDSGMGAEQYF.

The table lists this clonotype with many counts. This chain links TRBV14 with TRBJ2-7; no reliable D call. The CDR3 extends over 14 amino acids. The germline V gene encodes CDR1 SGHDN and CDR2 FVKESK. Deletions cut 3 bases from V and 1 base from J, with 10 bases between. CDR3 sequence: CASSQHAQSYEQYF. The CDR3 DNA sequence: TGTGCCAGCAGCCAGCACGCACAGTCCTACGAGCAGTACTTC. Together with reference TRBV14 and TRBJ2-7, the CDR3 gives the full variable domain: EAGVTQFPSHSVIEKGQTVTLRCDPISGHDNLYWYRRVMGKEIKFLLHFVKESKQDESGMPNNRFLAERTGGTYSTLKVQPAELEDSGVYFCASSQHAQSYEQYFGPGTRLTVT.

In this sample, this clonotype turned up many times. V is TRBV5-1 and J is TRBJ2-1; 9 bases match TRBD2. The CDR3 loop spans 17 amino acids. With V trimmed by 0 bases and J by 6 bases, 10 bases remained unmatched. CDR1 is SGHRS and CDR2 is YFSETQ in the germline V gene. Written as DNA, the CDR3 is TGCGCCAGCAGCTTGGGTAGCGGGAGACTTCCCTCCAATGAGCAGTTCTTC. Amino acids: CASSLGSGRLPSNEQFF.

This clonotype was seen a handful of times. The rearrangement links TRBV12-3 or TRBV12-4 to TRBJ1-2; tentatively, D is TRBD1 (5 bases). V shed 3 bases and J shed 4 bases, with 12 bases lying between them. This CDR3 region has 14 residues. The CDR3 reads CASSFRGRAYGYTF. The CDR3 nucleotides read TGTGCCAGCAGTTTTAGGGGCAGGGCCTATGGCTACACCTTC.

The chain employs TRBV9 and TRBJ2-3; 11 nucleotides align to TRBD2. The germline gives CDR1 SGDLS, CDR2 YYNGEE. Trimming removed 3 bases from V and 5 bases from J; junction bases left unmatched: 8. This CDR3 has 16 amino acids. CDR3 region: CASSGPGTSGRDTQYF. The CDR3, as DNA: TGTGCCAGCAGCGGACCCGGGACTAGCGGAAGAGATACGCAGTATTTT. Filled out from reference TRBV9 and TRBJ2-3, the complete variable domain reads DSGVTQTPKHLITATGQRVTLRCSPRSGDLSVYWYQQSLDQGLQFLIQYYNGEERAKGNILERFSAQQFPDLHSELNLSSLELGDSALYFCASSGPGTSGRDTQYFGPGTRLTVL.

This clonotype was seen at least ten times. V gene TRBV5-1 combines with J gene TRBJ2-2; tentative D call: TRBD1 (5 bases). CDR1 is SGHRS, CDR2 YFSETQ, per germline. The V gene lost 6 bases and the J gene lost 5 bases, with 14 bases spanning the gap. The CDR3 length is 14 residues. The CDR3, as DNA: TGCGCCAGCAAGGGGCCCTCTGGAACCGGGGAGCTGTTTTTT. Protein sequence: CASKGPSGTGELFF.

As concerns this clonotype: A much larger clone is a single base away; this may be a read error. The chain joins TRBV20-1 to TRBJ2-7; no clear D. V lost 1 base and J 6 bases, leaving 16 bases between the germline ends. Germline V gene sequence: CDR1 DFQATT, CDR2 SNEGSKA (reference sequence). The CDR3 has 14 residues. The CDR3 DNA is TGCAGTGCTAGAGGGGTGACGCAAGAATCCGAGCAGTACTTC. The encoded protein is CSARGVTQESEQYF.

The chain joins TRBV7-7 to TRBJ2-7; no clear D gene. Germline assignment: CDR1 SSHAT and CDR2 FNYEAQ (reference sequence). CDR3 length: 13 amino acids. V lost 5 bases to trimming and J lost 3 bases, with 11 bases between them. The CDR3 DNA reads TGTGCCAGCAGCCCCCACTTAAGCTACGAGCAGTACTTC. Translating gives CASSPHLSYEQYF.

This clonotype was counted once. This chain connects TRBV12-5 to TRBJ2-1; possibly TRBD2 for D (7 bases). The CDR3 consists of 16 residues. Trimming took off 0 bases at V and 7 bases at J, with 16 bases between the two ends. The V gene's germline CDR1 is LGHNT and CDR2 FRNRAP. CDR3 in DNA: TGTGCTAGTGGTTTGGTAACGGGGGAGGGGGGGAATGAGCAGTTCTTC. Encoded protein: CASGLVTGEGGNEQFF.

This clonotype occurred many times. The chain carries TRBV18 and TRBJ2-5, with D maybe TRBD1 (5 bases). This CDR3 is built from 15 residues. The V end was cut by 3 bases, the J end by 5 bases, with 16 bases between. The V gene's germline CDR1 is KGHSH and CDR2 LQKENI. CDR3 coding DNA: TGTGCCAGCTCACCGTACCCGCAGGGAATGGAGACCCAGTACTTC. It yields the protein CASSPYPQGMETQYF.

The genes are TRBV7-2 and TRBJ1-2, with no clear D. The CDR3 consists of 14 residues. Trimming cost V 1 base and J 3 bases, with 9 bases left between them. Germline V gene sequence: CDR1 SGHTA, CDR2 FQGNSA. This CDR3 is CASSLDPLDYGYTF. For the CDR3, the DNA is TGTGCCAGCAGCTTAGATCCCTTAGACTATGGCTACACCTTC.

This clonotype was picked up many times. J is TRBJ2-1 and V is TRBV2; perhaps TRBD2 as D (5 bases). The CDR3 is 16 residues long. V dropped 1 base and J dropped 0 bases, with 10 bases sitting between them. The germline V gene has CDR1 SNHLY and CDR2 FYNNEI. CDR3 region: CASSEGGFSSYNEQFF. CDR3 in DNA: TGTGCCAGCAGTGAAGGAGGGTTCAGCTCCTACAATGAGCAGTTCTTC.

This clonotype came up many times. The CDR3 protein is CASSFGHGLNQPQHF. In nucleotides, the CDR3 is TGTGCCAGCAGTTTCGGACACGGCCTCAATCAGCCCCAGCATTTT. V and J are TRBV27 and TRBJ1-5, with D maybe TRBD1 (5 bases). CDR1 is MNHEY and CDR2 is SMNVEV in the germline V gene (reference sequence). CDR3 length: 15 residues. V lost 3 bases and J lost 3, with 12 bases in between.

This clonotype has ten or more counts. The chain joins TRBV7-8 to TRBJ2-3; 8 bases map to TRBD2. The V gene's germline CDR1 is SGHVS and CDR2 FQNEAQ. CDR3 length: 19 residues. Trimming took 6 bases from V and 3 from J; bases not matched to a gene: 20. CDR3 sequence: CASRHAGWLAGGLTDTQYF. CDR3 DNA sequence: TGTGCCAGCAGACACGCCGGGTGGTTGGCGGGAGGTCTAACAGATACGCAGTATTTT.